This entry lists 15 T cell receptor beta chains sequenced from one sample in a study of T cells in Graves' hyperthyroidism and ophthalmopathy (dated by TCRdb to about 2019). Library preparation was by multiplex PCR. Sequencer: Illumina HiSeq 2000. The TCR beta CDR3 regions were amplified from the RNA transcripts. The first round of RT-PCR for the TCR CDR3 was performed with the HTBI primer set and the Qiagen OneStep RT-PCR kit. TCRdb reprocessing: public reads trimmed at Q25 with fastp, clones called with MiXCR, in-frame beta chains kept. When rows share a CDR3 protein, they turn into one entry using the most common DNA and genes. This sample holds hundreds of thousands of distinct CDR3 sequences; 40% to 55% were observed only once. The top ten hold nearly 8.5% of the sample. Material: peripheral blood or thyroid tissue (not recorded which). The receptors were gathered from a woman aged 18-30 years with Graves' hyperthyroidism. Donor details come from another sample of the same person, matched by shared clones.

The chain recombines TRBV24-1 with TRBJ2-5; D uncertain. Per the germline V gene, CDR1 is KGHDR and CDR2 is SFDVKD. The CDR3 has 13 amino acids. V was shortened by 11 bases and J by 4 bases, with 16 bases between the two germline ends. As DNA, the CDR3 is TGTGCCAGCAGCCAAGCCCCGCCAGAGACCCAGTACTTC. The encoded protein is CASSQAPPETQYF.

This clonotype has more than one count but fewer than ten. The V call is TRBV5-1, the J call TRBJ2-7, with unresolved D. This CDR3 contains 18 residues. Germline V gene sequence: CDR1 SGHRS, CDR2 YFSETQ. Trimming took 0 bases from V and 3 from J, leaving 22 bases between them. CDR3 sequence reads: CASSLDPTTTGRDYEQYF. The CDR3 DNA reads as TGCGCCAGCAGCTTGGACCCGACAACGACTGGACGAGACTACGAGCAGTACTTC.

This clonotype came up a few times. The rearrangement uses TRBV7-6 and TRBJ2-7; 12 bases fit TRBD1. CDR3 size: 14 residues. Germline V gene data show CDR1 as SGHVS and CDR2 as FNYEAQ. The V segment lost 5 bases and the J segment 5 bases; nucleotides outside the gene matches: 4. The CDR3 DNA reads as TGTGCCAGCAGCCCCGGGACAGGGGGCGACGAGCAGTACTTC. It is translated as CASSPGTGGDEQYF.

V is TRBV2 and J is TRBJ1-6; the match to TRBD1 covers 7 bases. Germline V CDR1 and CDR2: SNHLY, FYNNEI. Trimming cost V 5 bases and J 13 bases; bases outside gene matches: 14. The CDR3 loop spans 15 amino acids. The CDR3 sequence is CASSLTGDSNQPLHF. DNA of the CDR3: TGTGCCAGCAGTTTAACAGGGGATAGCAATCAGCCCCTCCACTTT.

The chain combines TRBV29-1 with TRBJ1-2, with no clear D. Trimming left V 6 bases short and J 4 bases short, with 12 bases between. The CDR3 covers 12 residues. From germline, CDR1 is SQVTM and CDR2 ANQGSEA. The CDR3 sequence: CSVPGLTYGYTF. DNA of the CDR3: TGCAGCGTGCCCGGACTGACCTATGGCTACACCTTC. The entire variable domain, with the rest obtained from reference TRBV29-1 and TRBJ1-2, is as follows: SAVISQKPSRDICQRGTSLTIQCQVDSQVTMMFWYRQQPGQSLTLIATANQGSEATYESGFVIDKFPISRPNLTFSTLTVSNMSPEDSSIYLCSVPGLTYGYTFGSGTRLTVV.

The CDR3 bases are TGTGCCAGCAGCTGGAGGGACATGAACACTGAAGCTTTCTTT. Translated, it gives CASSWRDMNTEAFF. The chain combines TRBV11-2 with TRBJ1-1; maybe TRBD1 (6 bases). CDR3 size: 14 residues. V lost 4 bases and J 0 bases, leaving 9 bases between the germline ends. Per germline, CDR1 SGHAT and CDR2 FQNNGV.

This clonotype was observed once. The rearrangement links TRBV2 to TRBJ2-7; perhaps TRBD1 as D (6 bases). Between the trimmed V and J ends, which lost 5 bases and 5 bases, there was a span of 25 bases. Germline assignment: CDR1 SNHLY and CDR2 FYNNEI. The CDR3 is 17 residues long. Here the CDR3 reads CASSYNHLQGPRDEQYF. Here the CDR3 DNA reads TGTGCCAGCAGTTACAACCACCTACAGGGACCCAGAGACGAGCAGTACTTC.

Notes on this clonotype: The junction departs from germline at one end; a sequencing error may be responsible. The chain is built from TRBV10-3 and TRBJ2-5; TRBD2 agrees at 8 bases. The CDR3 loop spans 16 amino acids. Germline CDR1 and CDR2: ENHRY and SYGVKD. CDR3 in DNA: TGTGCCAGCAGTCGACATACTAGCGGACGACAAGAGACCCAGTACTTC. This translates into CASSRHTSGRQETQYF.

The table lists this clonotype with many counts. CDR3 bases: TGTGCCAGCAGAAGAGGACAGGGGCTCCGTTCACCCCTCCACTTT. Translated, it gives CASRRGQGLRSPLHF. The chain employs TRBV12-3 or TRBV12-4 and TRBJ1-6, with TRBD1 matching over 9 bases. J gave up 9 bases and V 6 bases, and 9 bases lay outside the gene matches. The CDR3 runs 15 residues.

The chain carries TRBV2 and TRBJ2-5; 7 bases map to TRBD2. V gave up 4 bases and J gave up 6 bases; unmatched junction bases: 14. CDR3 length: 16 residues. Germline values: CDR1 SNHLY, CDR2 FYNNEI. The CDR3 sequence: CASSGVGREGRKTQYF. CDR3 in DNA: TGTGCCAGCAGTGGGGTGGGCAGGGAGGGTCGTAAGACCCAGTACTTC.

This chain joins TRBV6-5 and TRBJ1-6; TRBD1 matches at 10 bases. J was trimmed by 10 bases and V by 5 bases; bases with no gene match: 8. CDR3 length equals 15 residues. Germline V CDR1 and CDR2: MNHEY, SVGAGI. CDR3 nucleotides: TGTGCCAGCAGTACCACCGGGACAGGGGTGTCACCCCTCCACTTT. It specifies CASSTTGTGVSPLHF.

This clonotype was detected many times. The CDR3 sequence: CATSLASYEQYF. CDR3 bases: TGTGCCACCAGCTTAGCCTCATACGAGCAGTACTTC. This chain links TRBV15 with TRBJ2-7; no reliable D call. Germline CDR1 is LNHNV and CDR2 is YYDKDF (reference sequence). CDR3 length equals 12 residues. The V gene lost 5 bases and the J gene lost 4 bases, with 9 bases spanning the gap.

The V gene is TRBV11-2, the J gene TRBJ1-3, with 9 bases matching TRBD1. After removal of 4 bases from V and 0 bases from J, the junction contained 7 bases not matched to a gene. Germline CDR1 and CDR2: SGHAT and FQNNGV. The CDR3 runs 17 residues. As DNA, the CDR3 is TGTGCCAGCAGCTCAAGGACAGGGGCCAACTCTGGAAACACCATATATTTT. As protein: CASSSRTGANSGNTIYF.

This clonotype occurred many times. The rearrangement links TRBV10-3 to TRBJ1-5; no clear D. Germline V gene data show CDR1 as ENHRY and CDR2 as SYGVKD. This CDR3 region has 12 residues. Trimming pared 6 bases from V and 2 bases from J, leaving 5 bases between. The CDR3 DNA is TGTGCCATCAGCCAGGGCAATCAGCCCCAGCATTTT. Translating it yields CAISQGNQPQHF.

In DNA, the CDR3 is TGTGCCACCAGTGATTCCCAGGGGACTAGCGGGCTGAACGAGCAGTACTTC. Protein: CATSDSQGTSGLNEQYF. V is TRBV24-1 and J is TRBJ2-7; 12 bases are shared with TRBD2. Per the germline V gene, CDR1 is KGHDR and CDR2 is SFDVKD. V gave up 2 bases and J gave up 5 bases; unmatched junction bases: 9. The CDR3 extends over 17 amino acids.